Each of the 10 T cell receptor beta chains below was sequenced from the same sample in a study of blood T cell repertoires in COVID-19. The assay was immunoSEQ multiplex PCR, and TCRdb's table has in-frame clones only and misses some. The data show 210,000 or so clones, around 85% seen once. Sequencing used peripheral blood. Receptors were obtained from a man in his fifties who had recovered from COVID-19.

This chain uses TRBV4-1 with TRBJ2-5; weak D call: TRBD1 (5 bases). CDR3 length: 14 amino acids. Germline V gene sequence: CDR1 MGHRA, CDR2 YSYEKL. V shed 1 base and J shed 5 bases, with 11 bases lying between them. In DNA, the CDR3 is TGCGCCAGCAGCCAAGCGCCAGGGAAGGAGACCCAGTACTTC. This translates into CASSQAPGKETQYF.

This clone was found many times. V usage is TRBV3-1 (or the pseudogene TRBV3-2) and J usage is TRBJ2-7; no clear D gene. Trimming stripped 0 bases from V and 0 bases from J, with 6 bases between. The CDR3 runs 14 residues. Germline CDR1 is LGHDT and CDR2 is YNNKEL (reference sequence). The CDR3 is CASSQEESSYEQYF. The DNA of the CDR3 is TGTGCCAGCAGCCAAGAGGAGAGCTCCTACGAGCAGTACTTC.

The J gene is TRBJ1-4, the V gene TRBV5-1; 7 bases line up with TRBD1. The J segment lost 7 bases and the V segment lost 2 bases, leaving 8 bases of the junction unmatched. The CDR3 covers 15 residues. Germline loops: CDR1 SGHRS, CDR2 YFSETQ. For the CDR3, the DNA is TGCGCCAGCAGCTTAGTGACAGGGTTTAGTGAAAAACTGTTTTTT. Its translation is CASSLVTGFSEKLFF.

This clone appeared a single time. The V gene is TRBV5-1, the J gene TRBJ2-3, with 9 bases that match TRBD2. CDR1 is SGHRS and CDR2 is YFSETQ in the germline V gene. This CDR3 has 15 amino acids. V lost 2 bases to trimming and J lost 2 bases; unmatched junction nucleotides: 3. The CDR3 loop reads CASSFGLAYTDTQYF. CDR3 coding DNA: TGCGCCAGCAGCTTCGGACTAGCGTACACAGATACGCAGTATTTT.

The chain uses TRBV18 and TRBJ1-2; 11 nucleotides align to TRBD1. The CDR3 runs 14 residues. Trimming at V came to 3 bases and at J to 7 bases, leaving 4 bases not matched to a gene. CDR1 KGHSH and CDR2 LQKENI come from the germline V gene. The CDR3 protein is CASSPSDRGLGYTF. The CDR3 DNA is TGTGCCAGCTCACCGTCGGACAGGGGGCTTGGCTACACCTTC.

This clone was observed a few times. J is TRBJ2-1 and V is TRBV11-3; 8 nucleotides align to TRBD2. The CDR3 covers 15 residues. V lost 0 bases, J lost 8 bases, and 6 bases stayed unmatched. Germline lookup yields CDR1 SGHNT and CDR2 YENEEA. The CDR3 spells CASSLDPSREDEQFF. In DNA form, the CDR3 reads TGTGCCAGCAGCTTAGACCCCTCGCGGGAGGATGAGCAGTTCTTC.

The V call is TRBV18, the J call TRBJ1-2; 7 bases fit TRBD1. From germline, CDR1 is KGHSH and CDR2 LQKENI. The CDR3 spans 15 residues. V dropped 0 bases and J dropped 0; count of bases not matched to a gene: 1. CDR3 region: CASSPPGTANYGYTF. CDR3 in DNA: TGTGCCAGCTCACCACCAGGGACAGCTAACTATGGCTACACCTTC. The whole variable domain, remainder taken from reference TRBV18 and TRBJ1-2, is NAGVMQNPRHLVRRRGQEARLRCSPMKGHSHVYWYRQLPEEGLKFMVYLQKENIIDESGMPKERFSAEFPKEGPSILRIQQVVRGDSAAYFCASSPPGTANYGYTFGSGTRLTVV.

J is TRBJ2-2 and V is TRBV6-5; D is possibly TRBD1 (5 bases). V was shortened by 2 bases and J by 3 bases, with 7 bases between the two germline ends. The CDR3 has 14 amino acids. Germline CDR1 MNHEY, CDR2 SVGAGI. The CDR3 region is CASSYRQYTGELFF. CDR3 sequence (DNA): TGTGCCAGCAGTTACCGACAGTACACCGGGGAGCTGTTTTTT.

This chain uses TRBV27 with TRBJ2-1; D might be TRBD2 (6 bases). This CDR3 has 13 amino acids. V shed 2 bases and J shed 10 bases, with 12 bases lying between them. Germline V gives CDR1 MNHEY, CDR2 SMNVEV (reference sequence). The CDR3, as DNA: TGTGCCAGCAGTTTAGGGGGAGGCAGAGAGCAGTTCTTC. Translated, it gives CASSLGGGREQFF.

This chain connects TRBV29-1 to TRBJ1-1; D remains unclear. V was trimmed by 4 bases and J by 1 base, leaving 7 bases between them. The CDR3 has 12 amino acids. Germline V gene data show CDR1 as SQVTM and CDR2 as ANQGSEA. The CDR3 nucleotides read TGCAGCGTTGGTCGAGGGAACACTGAAGCTTTCTTT. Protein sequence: CSVGRGNTEAFF.